This T cell receptor beta chain is from a study of cytomegalovirus exposure and HLA in healthy donors. Overall study results and limits: Trimming of TCR beta V- and J-genes showed a link, identified in a later analysis, to a missense DCLRE1C variant. Both high specificity and high sensitivity reportedly marked the classifier's diagnosis of cytomegalovirus status. Accurate prediction of HLA-A and HLA-B alleles (for most subjects) was reportedly achieved from TCR beta sequences. It was 150 to 200 TCR beta chains that were listed as cytomegalovirus-associated.

As for this clone: Its antigen remains unidentified.

In the PCR, 60 Vbeta and 13 Jbeta primers were used. Clones were sequenced by immunoSEQ multiplex PCR, and TCRdb holds only the in-frame ones, with some missing. In the table there are 210,000 or so clones, around 86% of which are singletons. With 3 bases removed from V and 1 base from J, the gap between germline ends came to 9 bases. The germline V gene has CDR1 SGHVS and CDR2 FQNEAQ. The CDR3 sequence is 14 residues long. The chain carries TRBV7-8 and TRBJ2-5; D gene ambiguous. Sequenced sample: PBMCs. The TCR sequence derives from a woman aged 50 to 65 in good health and CMV-seropositive. CDR3 sequence (DNA): TGTGCCAGCAGCTTCGTTAGCCGCCAAGAGACCCAGTACTTC. Translated, it gives CASSFVSRQETQYF.